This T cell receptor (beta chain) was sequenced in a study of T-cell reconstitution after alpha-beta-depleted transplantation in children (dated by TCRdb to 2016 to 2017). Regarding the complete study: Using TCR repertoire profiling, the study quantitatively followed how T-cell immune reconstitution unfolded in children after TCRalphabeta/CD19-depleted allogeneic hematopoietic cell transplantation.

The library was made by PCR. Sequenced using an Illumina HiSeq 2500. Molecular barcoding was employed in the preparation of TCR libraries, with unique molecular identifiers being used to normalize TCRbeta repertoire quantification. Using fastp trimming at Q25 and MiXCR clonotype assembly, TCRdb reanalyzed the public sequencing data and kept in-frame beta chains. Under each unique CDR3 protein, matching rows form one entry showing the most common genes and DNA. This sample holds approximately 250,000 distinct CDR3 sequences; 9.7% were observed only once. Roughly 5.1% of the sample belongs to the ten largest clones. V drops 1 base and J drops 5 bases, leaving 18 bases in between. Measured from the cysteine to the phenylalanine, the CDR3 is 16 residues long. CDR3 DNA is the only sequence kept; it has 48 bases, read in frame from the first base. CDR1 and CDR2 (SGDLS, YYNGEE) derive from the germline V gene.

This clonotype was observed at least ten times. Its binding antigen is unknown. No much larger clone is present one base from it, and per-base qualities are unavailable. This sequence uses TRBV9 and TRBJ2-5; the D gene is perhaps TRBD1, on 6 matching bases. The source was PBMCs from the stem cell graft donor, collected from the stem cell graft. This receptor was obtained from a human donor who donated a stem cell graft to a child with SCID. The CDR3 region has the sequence CASSVRSGAYRETQYF. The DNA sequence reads TGTGCCAGCAGCGTAAGGTCAGGGGCCTATAGGGAGACCCAGTACTTC.